These 24 T cell receptor beta chains were all obtained from the same sample, sequenced in a study of cytomegalovirus exposure and HLA in healthy donors. Use of 60 Vbeta and 13 Jbeta primers characterized the PCR. The data were produced by immunoSEQ multiplex PCR, yet TCRdb's version contains in-frame clones alone and is incomplete. The sample includes 90,000 to 150,000 clones, around 77% seen only once; the top ten take about 15%. The sample comprised PBMCs. All receptors derive from a man in his forties or fifties in good health and CMV-seropositive.

The genes are TRBV27 and TRBJ2-7, with 10 bases identical to TRBD1. Germline trimming cut 7 bases from V and 4 bases from J; bases unmatched to any gene: 10. Germline CDR1 MNHEY, CDR2 SMNVEV (reference sequence). This CDR3 is built from 15 residues. For the CDR3, the DNA is TGTGCCAGCACAACCGGGACAGGGGTTGCTTACGAGCAGTACTTC. It encodes CASTTGTGVAYEQYF.

The chain links TRBV5-6 to TRBJ2-7; TRBD2 is a possible D gene (5 bases). The CDR3 is 13 residues long. The V gene's germline CDR1 is SGHDT and CDR2 YYEEEE. The ends were cut back, 0 bases at V and 6 bases at J, with 10 bases in the middle. CDR3 amino acids: CASSLEGGREQYF. The CDR3 DNA reads TGTGCCAGCAGCTTGGAGGGCGGGCGCGAGCAGTACTTC.

Comments on this clone: A read error may account for a junction end that differs from germline. The V and J genes are TRBV5-1 and TRBJ2-1; the D gene is possibly TRBD2 (6 bases). The CDR3 is 16 residues long. Germline-derived CDR1 and CDR2 are SGHRS and YFSETQ. CDR3 DNA sequence: TGCGTCAGCAGCTTGGGGGGAGACGTCCCCTACAATGAGCAGTTCTTC. Protein: CVSSLGGDVPYNEQFF.

The chain combines TRBV5-1 with TRBJ2-3, with TRBD2 matching 10 bases. The CDR3 length is 15 residues. The germline gives CDR1 SGHRS, CDR2 YFSETQ. V shed 1 base, J shed 3 bases, and the junction held 2 bases outside the gene matches. CDR3: CASSLTSGETDTQYF. The CDR3 nucleotides are TGCGCCAGCAGCTTGACTAGCGGGGAAACAGATACGCAGTATTTT.

This chain joins TRBV18 and TRBJ2-7; the D gene is possibly TRBD1 (5 bases). The CDR3 runs to 16 residues. Trimming pared 5 bases from V and 6 bases from J, leaving 23 bases between. Germline CDR1 is KGHSH and CDR2 is LQKENI. CDR3 coding DNA: TGTGCCAGCTCAACGATTGACGGCTCCAAAGGGGTCGAGCAGTACTTC. It translates to CASSTIDGSKGVEQYF.

V and J are TRBV28 and TRBJ1-2, with 7 bases aligning to TRBD1. The CDR3 sequence is 13 residues long. V lost 5 bases to trimming and J lost 6 bases; unmatched junction nucleotides: 6. Germline V CDR1 and CDR2: MDHEN, SYDVKM. Here the CDR3 DNA reads TGTGCCAGCAGTCCAGGGGGTCGGGATGGCTACACCTTC. This encodes CASSPGGRDGYTF.

This rearrangement joins TRBV5-8 to TRBJ2-7; the match to TRBD1 covers 10 bases. Germline CDR1 reads SGHTS; CDR2 reads YDEGEE. The CDR3 is 15 residues long. The J segment lost 3 bases and the V segment lost 1 base, leaving 4 bases of the junction unmatched. The CDR3 reads CASSLYWTGGYEQYF. CDR3 sequence (DNA): TGTGCCAGCAGCTTGTACTGGACAGGGGGCTACGAGCAGTACTTC.

This clone was observed a handful of times. This chain links TRBV27 with TRBJ2-7; perhaps TRBD1 as D (6 bases). From germline, CDR1 is MNHEY and CDR2 SMNVEV (reference sequence). The CDR3 has 15 amino acids. V dropped 2 bases and J dropped 2 bases, with 13 bases sitting between them. The CDR3 DNA follows: TGTGCCAGCAGTTTAACAGGGATGATGGCCTACGAGCAGTACTTC. Its translation: CASSLTGMMAYEQYF.

CDR3 protein: CASSLIGGGEKLFF. For the CDR3, the DNA is TGTGCCAGCAGCTTGATTGGCGGTGGGGAAAAACTGTTTTTT. The V gene is TRBV5-4, the J gene TRBJ1-4; D unclear. This CDR3 has 14 residues. The V end was cut by 1 base, the J end by 8 bases, with 12 bases between. Germline CDR1 is SGHNT and CDR2 is YYREEE (reference sequence).

This chain joins TRBV5-1 and TRBJ1-2; D unclear. The CDR3 contains 13 residues. Germline V gives CDR1 SGHRS, CDR2 YFSETQ. V lost 6 bases, J lost 1 base, and 10 bases lay in between. In nucleotides, the CDR3 is TGCGCCAGCAATGACGGAGTTAACTATGGCTACACCTTC. Translation: CASNDGVNYGYTF.

The chain recombines TRBV9 with TRBJ2-7; D is possibly TRBD2 (7 bases). CDR3 length: 17 amino acids. The germline V gene has CDR1 SGDLS and CDR2 YYNGEE. V shed 4 bases and J shed 4 bases, with 24 bases lying between them. The CDR3 coding sequence is TGTGCCAGCAGCCCCCTAGGGGGGGGGAAAGGGACTTACGAGCAGTACTTC. Translating gives CASSPLGGGKGTYEQYF.

The chain is built from TRBV27 and TRBJ2-5, with 7 bases that match TRBD2. This CDR3 has 17 amino acids. The germline CDR1 and CDR2 sequences are MNHEY and SMNVEV (reference sequence). The V gene end was trimmed by 1 base and the J gene end by 2 bases; junction bases not matched to a gene: 10. The CDR3 DNA reads TGTGCCAGCAGTTTATTCTCCGCGGGGGAGGGTCAAGAGACCCAGTACTTC. The encoded protein is CASSLFSAGEGQETQYF.

V usage is TRBV6-1 and J usage is TRBJ1-1; TRBD1 agrees at 7 bases. Germline CDR1 is MNHNS and CDR2 is SASEGT. J gave up 2 bases and V 7 bases, and 7 bases lay outside the gene matches. CDR3 length: 14 amino acids. The CDR3 loop is CASTKTGLNTEAFF. In nucleotides, the CDR3 is TGTGCCAGCACCAAGACAGGGCTTAACACTGAAGCTTTCTTT.

This clone was found once. The V and J genes are TRBV5-1 and TRBJ2-5; 11 bases are shared with TRBD1. The CDR3 runs 16 residues. Germline CDR1 is SGHRS and CDR2 is YFSETQ. With V trimmed by 0 bases and J by 6 bases, 7 bases remained unmatched. For the CDR3, the DNA is TGCGCCAGCAGCTTGGATCGGACAGGGGGCGGAAAGACCCAGTACTTC. Its translation is CASSLDRTGGGKTQYF.

This rearrangement joins TRBV7-2 to TRBJ2-1; D gene uncertain. The germline gives CDR1 SGHTA, CDR2 FQGNSA. V was shortened by 2 bases and J by 2 bases, with 4 bases between the two germline ends. CDR3 length: 13 amino acids. This CDR3 reads CASSLTAYNEQFF. CDR3 DNA: TGTGCCAGCAGCTTAACAGCCTACAATGAGCAGTTCTTC.

About this clone itself: Germline is not matched at one junction end, which may reflect a read error. DNA for the CDR3: TGTTCCAGCAGCTTAGTCCCCGGGGGAAGAAACATTCAGTACTTC. It encodes CSSSLVPGGRNIQYF. The gene calls are TRBV7-9 and TRBJ2-4, with D possibly being TRBD2 (6 bases). Germline V gene data show CDR1 as SEHNR and CDR2 as FQNEAQ (reference sequence). The CDR3 sequence is 15 residues long.

The V and J genes are TRBV5-5 and TRBJ2-7, with a tentative D call TRBD2 (5 bases). Germline lookup yields CDR1 SGHKS and CDR2 YYEKEE (reference sequence). This CDR3 spans 14 amino acids. Trimming cost V 2 bases and J 0 bases, with 9 bases left between them. The CDR3 is CASSFVANSYEQYF. In DNA form, the CDR3 reads TGTGCCAGCAGCTTTGTAGCGAACTCCTACGAGCAGTACTTC.

The chain carries TRBV7-2 and TRBJ2-7; D not resolved. CDR3 length: 13 residues. CDR1 is SGHTA, CDR2 FQGNSA, per germline. Trimming stripped 2 bases from V and 7 bases from J, with 12 bases between. The CDR3 loop reads CASSLRRLREQYF. The CDR3 nucleotides are TGTGCCAGCAGCTTAAGGCGCCTCAGGGAGCAGTACTTC.

The chain employs TRBV10-1 and TRBJ2-5; 12 nucleotides line up with TRBD2. The CDR3 extends over 15 amino acids. The junction had 6 bases not matched to a gene; V was cut back by 6 bases and J by 4 bases. Germline CDR1 is WNHNN and CDR2 is SYGVQD (reference sequence). Here the CDR3 DNA reads TGCGCCAGCAGCAAGACTAGCGGGAGCGGAGAGACCCAGTACTTC. It yields the protein CASSKTSGSGETQYF.

This chain joins TRBV4-3 and TRBJ2-2; a weak D match, TRBD1 (5 bases). Trimming removed 4 bases from V and 5 bases from J, with 17 bases in between. Germline-derived CDR1 and CDR2 are LGHNA and YSLEER. The CDR3 is made up of 16 amino acids. CDR3 nucleotide sequence: TGCGCCAGCAGCCCTACAATAACAGGTTCAACCGGGGAGCTGTTTTTT. It codes for CASSPTITGSTGELFF.

J is TRBJ1-1 and V is TRBV7-9; D is perhaps TRBD1 (5 bases). CDR1 and CDR2 (germline): SEHNR, FQNEAQ (reference sequence). Trimming removed 5 bases at V and 5 bases at J, with 12 bases between. There are 13 residues in the CDR3. The CDR3 sequence: CASSPSGGTEAFF. The CDR3, as DNA: TGTGCCAGCAGCCCATCGGGGGGGACTGAAGCTTTCTTT.

The chain uses TRBV7-6 and TRBJ1-2; D is unresolved. V lost 4 bases and J 4 bases, leaving 10 bases between the germline ends. The CDR3 runs 13 residues. In germline, CDR1 is SGHVS, CDR2 FNYEAQ. CDR3 loop: CASSSGIGYGYTF. The CDR3 DNA is TGTGCCAGCAGCTCGGGAATAGGCTATGGCTACACCTTC.

This clone was detected once. V and J are TRBV7-2 and TRBJ2-5, with 7 positions matching TRBD1. With V trimmed by 5 bases and J by 5 bases, 11 bases remained unmatched. The germline V gene has CDR1 SGHTA and CDR2 FQGNSA. The CDR3 loop spans 15 amino acids. Written as DNA, the CDR3 is TGTGCCAGCAGCCGAGGGGGCTTAGCAGGCGAGACCCAGTACTTC. It yields the protein CASSRGGLAGETQYF.

This chain links TRBV29-1 with TRBJ1-5; TRBD1 aligns across 8 bases. The CDR3 totals 13 residues. V gave up 7 bases and J gave up 1 base; unmatched junction bases: 3. Germline V gene lookup returns CDR1 SQVTM and CDR2 ANQGSEA. The CDR3 sequence is CSARTGSNQPQHF. The CDR3 nucleotides read TGCAGCGCAAGGACAGGGAGCAATCAGCCCCAGCATTTT.